What follows describes a single T cell receptor beta chain. This entry is derived from a study of T-cell reconstitution after alpha-beta-depleted transplantation in children. Unique molecular identifiers were used in preparing the TCRbeta library. TCRdb redid the calling of the PCR reads with MiXCR, one entry per CDR3 protein. The sample holds some 340,000 distinct CDR3 sequences, around 10% seen once. Trimming took off 4 bases at V and 2 bases at J, with 6 bases between the two ends. The CDR3 loop spans 13 amino acids. Germline lookup yields CDR1 DFQATT and CDR2 SNEGSKA (reference sequence). This sequence joins TRBV20-1 and TRBJ2-6; the D gene is possibly TRBD1 (6 bases). The source was PBMCs from the stem cell graft donor, collected from the stem cell graft. This clonotype was sampled from a human donor who donated a stem cell graft to a child with acute lymphoblastic leukemia. The chain's CDR3 is CSANRAGANVLTF. The CDR3 DNA reads as TGCAGTGCTAACAGGGCTGGGGCCAACGTCCTGACTTTC.